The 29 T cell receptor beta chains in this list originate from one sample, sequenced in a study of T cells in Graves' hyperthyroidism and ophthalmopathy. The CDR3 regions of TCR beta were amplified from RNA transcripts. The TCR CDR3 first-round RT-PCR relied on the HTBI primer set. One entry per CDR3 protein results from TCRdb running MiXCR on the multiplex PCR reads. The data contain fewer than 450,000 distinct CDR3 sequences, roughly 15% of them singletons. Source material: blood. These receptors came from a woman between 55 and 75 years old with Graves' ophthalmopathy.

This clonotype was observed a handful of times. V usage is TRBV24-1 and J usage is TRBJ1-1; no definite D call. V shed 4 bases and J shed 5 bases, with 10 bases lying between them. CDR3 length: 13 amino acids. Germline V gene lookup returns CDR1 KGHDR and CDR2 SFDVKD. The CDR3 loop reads CATSDPPNTEAFF. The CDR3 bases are TGTGCCACCAGTGACCCCCCGAATACTGAAGCTTTCTTT.

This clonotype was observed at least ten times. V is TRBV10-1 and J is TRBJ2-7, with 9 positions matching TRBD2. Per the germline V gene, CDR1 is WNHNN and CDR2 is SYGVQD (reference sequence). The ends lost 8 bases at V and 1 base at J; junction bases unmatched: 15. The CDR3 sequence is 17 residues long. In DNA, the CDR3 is TGCGCCAGCGGTCCTCCCGGACTAGCGTATACATCCTACGAGCAGTACTTC. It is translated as CASGPPGLAYTSYEQYF.

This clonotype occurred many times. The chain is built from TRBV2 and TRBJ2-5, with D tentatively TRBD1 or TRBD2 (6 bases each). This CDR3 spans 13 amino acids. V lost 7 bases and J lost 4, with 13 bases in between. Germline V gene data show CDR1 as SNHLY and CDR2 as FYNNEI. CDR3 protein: CASNRGRRETQYF. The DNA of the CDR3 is TGTGCCAGCAATCGGGGGCGGCGAGAGACCCAGTACTTC.

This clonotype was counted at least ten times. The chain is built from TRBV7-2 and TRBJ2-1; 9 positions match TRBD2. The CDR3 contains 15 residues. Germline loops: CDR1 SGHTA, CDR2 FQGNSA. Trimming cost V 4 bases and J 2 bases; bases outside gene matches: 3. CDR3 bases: TGTGCCAGCAGCTCGGGACTAGCAGCCTACAATGAGCAGTTCTTC. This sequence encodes CASSSGLAAYNEQFF.

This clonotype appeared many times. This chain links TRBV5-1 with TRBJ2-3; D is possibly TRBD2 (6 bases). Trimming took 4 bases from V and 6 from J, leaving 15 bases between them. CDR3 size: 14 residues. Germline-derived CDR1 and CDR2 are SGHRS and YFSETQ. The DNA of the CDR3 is TGCGCCAGCAGCCGAGGGACTGCAGGGGATACGCAGTATTTT. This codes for CASSRGTAGDTQYF.

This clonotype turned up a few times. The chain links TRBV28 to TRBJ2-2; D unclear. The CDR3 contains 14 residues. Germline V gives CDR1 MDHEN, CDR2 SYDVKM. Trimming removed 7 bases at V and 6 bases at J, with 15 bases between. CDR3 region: CASTPSVRAGELFF. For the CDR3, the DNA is TGTGCCAGCACACCCTCGGTGCGCGCCGGGGAGCTGTTTTTT.

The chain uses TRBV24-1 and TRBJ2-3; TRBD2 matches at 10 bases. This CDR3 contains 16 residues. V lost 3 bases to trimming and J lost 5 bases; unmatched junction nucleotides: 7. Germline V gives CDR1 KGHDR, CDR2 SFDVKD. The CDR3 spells CATSDPTSGQKDTQYF. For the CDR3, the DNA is TGTGCCACCAGTGATCCGACTAGCGGGCAGAAAGATACGCAGTATTTT.

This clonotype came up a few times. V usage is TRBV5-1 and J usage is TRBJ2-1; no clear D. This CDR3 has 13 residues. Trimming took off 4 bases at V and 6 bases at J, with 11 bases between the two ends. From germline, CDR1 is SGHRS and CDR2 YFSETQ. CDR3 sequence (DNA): TGCGCCAGCAGCCCGGGTCCTTTCAATGAGCAGTTCTTC. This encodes CASSPGPFNEQFF.

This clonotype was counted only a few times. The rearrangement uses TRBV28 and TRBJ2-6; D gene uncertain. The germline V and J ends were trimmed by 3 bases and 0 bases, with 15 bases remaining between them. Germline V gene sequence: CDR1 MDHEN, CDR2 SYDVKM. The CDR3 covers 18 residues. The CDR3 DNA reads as TGTGCCAGCAGTTTCCAAGGGTACTCCCTCTCTGGGGCCAACGTCCTGACTTTC. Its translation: CASSFQGYSLSGANVLTF. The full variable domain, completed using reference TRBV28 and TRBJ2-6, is DVKVTQSSRYLVKRTGEKVFLECVQDMDHENMFWYRQDPGLGLRLIYFSYDVKMKEKGDIPEGYSVSREKKERFSLILESASTNQTSMYLCASSFQGYSLSGANVLTFGAGSRLTVL.

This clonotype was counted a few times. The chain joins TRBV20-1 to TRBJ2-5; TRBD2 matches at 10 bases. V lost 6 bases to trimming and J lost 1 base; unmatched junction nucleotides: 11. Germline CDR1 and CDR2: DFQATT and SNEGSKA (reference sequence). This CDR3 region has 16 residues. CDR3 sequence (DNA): TGCAGTGCCAACTTCCCTAGCGGGAGATTCCAAGAGACCCAGTACTTC. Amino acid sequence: CSANFPSGRFQETQYF.

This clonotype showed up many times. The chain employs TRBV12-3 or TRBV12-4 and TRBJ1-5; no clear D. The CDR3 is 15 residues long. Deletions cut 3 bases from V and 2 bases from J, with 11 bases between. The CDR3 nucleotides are TGTGCCAGCAGTTTCCCAGCCCTGGGCAATCAGCCCCAGCATTTT. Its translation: CASSFPALGNQPQHF.

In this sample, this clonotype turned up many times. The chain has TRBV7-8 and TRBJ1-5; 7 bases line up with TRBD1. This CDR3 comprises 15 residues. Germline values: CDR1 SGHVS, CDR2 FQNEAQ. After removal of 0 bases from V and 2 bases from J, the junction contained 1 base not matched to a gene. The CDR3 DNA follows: TGTGCCAGCAGCTTAGCCGACAGGGGCAATCAGCCCCAGCATTTT. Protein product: CASSLADRGNQPQHF.

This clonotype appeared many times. For the CDR3, the DNA is TGTGCCAGCGGAACAGGGGGGCGGTACTATGGCTACACCTTC. Encoded protein: CASGTGGRYYGYTF. J is TRBJ1-2 and V is TRBV28, with 8 positions matching TRBD1. Per germline, CDR1 MDHEN and CDR2 SYDVKM. This CDR3 comprises 14 residues. Trimming at V came to 8 bases and at J to 3 bases, leaving 8 bases not matched to a gene.

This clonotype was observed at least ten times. CDR3 region: CATSDYTGTGYNEQFF. CDR3 DNA: TGTGCCACCAGTGATTATACCGGGACAGGTTACAATGAGCAGTTCTTC. The V and J genes are TRBV24-1 and TRBJ2-1; TRBD1 matches 8 bases. With 2 bases clipped from V and 4 bases from J, the junction kept 6 bases outside the gene matches. The CDR3 extends over 16 amino acids. Germline-derived CDR1 and CDR2 are KGHDR and SFDVKD.

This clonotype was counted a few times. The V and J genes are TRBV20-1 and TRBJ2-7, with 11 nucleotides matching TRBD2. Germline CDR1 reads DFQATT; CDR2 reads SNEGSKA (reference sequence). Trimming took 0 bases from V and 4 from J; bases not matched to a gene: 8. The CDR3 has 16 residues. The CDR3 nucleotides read TGCAGTGCTAGAGACCGACTAGCGGGAAAGAATTACGAGCAGTACTTC. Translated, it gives CSARDRLAGKNYEQYF.

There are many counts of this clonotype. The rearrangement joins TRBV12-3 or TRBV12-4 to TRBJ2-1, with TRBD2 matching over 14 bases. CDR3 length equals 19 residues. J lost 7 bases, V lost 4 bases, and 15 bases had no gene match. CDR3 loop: CASSSRTLTGTSGSNEQFF. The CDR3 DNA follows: TGTGCCAGCAGTTCCCGTACATTGACCGGGACTAGCGGGAGTAATGAGCAGTTCTTC.

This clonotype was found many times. The CDR3 reads CASSLYSGYEQYF. The CDR3 bases are TGTGCCAGCAGCTTATACAGTGGCTACGAGCAGTACTTC. The chain uses TRBV7-3 and TRBJ2-7; D is ambiguous. The germline V gene encodes CDR1 SGHTA and CDR2 FQGTGA. CDR3 size: 13 residues. Trimming left V 2 bases short and J 3 bases short, with 8 bases between.

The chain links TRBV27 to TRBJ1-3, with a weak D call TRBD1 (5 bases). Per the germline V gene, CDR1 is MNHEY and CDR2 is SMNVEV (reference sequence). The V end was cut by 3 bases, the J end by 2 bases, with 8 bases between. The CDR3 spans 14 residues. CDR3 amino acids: CASSFWGPGNTIYF. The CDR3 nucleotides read TGTGCCAGCAGTTTCTGGGGACCTGGAAACACCATATATTTT.

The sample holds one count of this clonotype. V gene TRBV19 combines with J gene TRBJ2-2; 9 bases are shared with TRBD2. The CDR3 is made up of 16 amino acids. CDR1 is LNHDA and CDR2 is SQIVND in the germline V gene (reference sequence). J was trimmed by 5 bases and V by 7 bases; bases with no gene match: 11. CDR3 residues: CASIMRREGRTGELFF. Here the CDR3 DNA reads TGTGCCAGTATCATGAGGCGGGAGGGTAGGACCGGGGAGCTGTTTTTT.

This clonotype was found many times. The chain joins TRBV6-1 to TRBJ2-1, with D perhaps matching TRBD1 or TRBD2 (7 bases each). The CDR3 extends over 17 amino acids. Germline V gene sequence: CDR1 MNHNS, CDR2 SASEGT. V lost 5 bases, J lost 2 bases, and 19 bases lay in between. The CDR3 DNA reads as TGTGCCAGCAGTTCTCATTCAGGGGGGGGGGCCTACAATGAGCAGTTCTTC. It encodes CASSSHSGGGAYNEQFF.

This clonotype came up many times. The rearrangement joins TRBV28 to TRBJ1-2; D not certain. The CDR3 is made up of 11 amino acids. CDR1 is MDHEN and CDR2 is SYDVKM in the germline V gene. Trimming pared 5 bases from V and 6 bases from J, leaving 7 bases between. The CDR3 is CASSRSDGYTF. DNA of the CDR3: TGTGCCAGCAGTAGATCGGATGGCTACACCTTC.

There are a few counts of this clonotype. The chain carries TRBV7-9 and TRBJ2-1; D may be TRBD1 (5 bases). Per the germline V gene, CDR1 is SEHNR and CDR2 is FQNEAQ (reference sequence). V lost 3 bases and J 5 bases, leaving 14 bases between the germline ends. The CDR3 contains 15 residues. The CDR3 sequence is CASSFIQGSNNEQFF. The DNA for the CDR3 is TGTGCCAGCAGCTTCATTCAGGGAAGCAACAATGAGCAGTTCTTC.

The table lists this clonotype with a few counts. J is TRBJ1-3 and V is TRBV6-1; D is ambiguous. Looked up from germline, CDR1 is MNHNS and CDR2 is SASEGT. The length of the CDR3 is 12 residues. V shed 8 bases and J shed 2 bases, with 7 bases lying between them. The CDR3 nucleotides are TGTGCCAGCTCCCACCCTGGAAACACCATATATTTT. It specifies CASSHPGNTIYF.

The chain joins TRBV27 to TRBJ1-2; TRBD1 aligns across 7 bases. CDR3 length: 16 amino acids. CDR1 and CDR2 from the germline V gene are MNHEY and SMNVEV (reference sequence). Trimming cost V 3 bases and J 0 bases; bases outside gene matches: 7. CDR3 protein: CASSLAGQPPNYGYTF. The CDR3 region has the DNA TGTGCCAGCAGTTTGGCGGGACAGCCGCCTAACTATGGCTACACCTTC.

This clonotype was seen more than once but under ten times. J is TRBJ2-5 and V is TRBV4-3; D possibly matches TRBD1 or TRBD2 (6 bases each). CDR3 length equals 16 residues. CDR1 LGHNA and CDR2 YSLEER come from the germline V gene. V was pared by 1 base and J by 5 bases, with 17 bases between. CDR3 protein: CASSQVGGRSGETQYF. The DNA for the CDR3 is TGCGCCAGCAGCCAAGTAGGGGGGAGGTCGGGTGAGACCCAGTACTTC.

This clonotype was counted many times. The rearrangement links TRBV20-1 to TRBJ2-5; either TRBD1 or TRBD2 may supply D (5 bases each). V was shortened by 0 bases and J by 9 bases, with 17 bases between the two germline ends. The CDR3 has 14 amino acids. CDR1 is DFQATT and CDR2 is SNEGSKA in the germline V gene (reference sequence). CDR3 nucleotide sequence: TGCAGTGCTAGAGAGGGGGAATTTCAACGTTCCCAGTACTTC. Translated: CSAREGEFQRSQYF.

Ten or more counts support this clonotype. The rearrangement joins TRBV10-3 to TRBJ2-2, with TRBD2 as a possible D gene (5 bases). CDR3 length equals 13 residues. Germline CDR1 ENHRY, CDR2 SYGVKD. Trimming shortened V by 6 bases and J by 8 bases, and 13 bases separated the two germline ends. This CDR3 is CAISADRDGELFF. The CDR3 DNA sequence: TGTGCCATCAGCGCGGACCGGGATGGGGAGCTGTTTTTT.

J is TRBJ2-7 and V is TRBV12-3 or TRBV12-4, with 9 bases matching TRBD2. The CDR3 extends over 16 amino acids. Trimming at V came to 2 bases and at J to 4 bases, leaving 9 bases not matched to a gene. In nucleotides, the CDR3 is TGTGCCAGCAGTTTAAGGGGTAGCGGGAGTCTGTACGAGCAGTACTTC. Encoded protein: CASSLRGSGSLYEQYF.

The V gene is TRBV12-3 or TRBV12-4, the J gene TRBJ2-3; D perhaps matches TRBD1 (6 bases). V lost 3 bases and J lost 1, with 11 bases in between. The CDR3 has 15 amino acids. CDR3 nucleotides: TGTGCCAGCAGTTTCGTCAGGGGAGGCACAGATACGCAGTATTTT. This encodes CASSFVRGGTDTQYF.